What follows are 7 T cell receptor beta chains derived from one specimen sequenced in a study of memory CD4+ T cells and cytomegalovirus serostatus. Single viable CD3+CD4+CD8-CD45RO+ cells were sorted as the memory CD4+ T cells. Data came from immunoSEQ multiplex PCR; TCRdb stores just in-frame clones and leaves some out. The sample lists about 82,000 clones; 80% were seen once. Sequencing was carried out using memory CD4+ T cells from blood. The receptors derive from an adult in good health and CMV-seronegative.

CDR3 nucleotides: TGCGCCAGCAGCTTGGGCCCCTCTGGGGCCAACGTCCTGACTTTC. Translated, it gives CASSLGPSGANVLTF. This chain links TRBV5-1 with TRBJ2-6, with D uncertain. Trimming cost V 0 bases and J 0 bases, with 4 bases left between them. The CDR3 has 15 residues. CDR1 SGHRS and CDR2 YFSETQ come from the germline V gene.

J is TRBJ1-1 and V is TRBV23-1, with a weak D call TRBD1 (5 bases). TRBV23-1 is known as an ORF, though its function is uncertain. The CDR3 runs to 15 residues. V lost 8 bases and J 2 bases, leaving 18 bases between the germline ends. DNA of the CDR3: TGCGCCAGCTTACAGGAGAAGGCTAGAAACACTGAAGCTTTCTTT. Translated: CASLQEKARNTEAFF.

The rearrangement joins TRBV2 to TRBJ1-2, with 10 positions matching TRBD1. Trimming at V came to 2 bases and at J to 8 bases, leaving 5 bases not matched to a gene. The CDR3 spans 14 residues. The germline V gene encodes CDR1 SNHLY and CDR2 FYNNEI. The CDR3 here is CASSEWDRGGGYTF. CDR3 coding DNA: TGTGCCAGCAGTGAATGGGACAGGGGTGGAGGCTACACCTTC.

This CDR3 is CASMGRGLEGYTF. The DNA of the CDR3 is TGTGCCAGCATGGGCAGGGGTCTTGAGGGCTACACCTTC. The chain employs TRBV6-5 and TRBJ1-2; D is perhaps TRBD1 (6 bases). The germline V gene encodes CDR1 MNHEY and CDR2 SVGAGI. Trimming left V 7 bases short and J 8 bases short, with 17 bases between. The CDR3 covers 13 residues.

The V gene is TRBV14, the J gene TRBJ2-3; D might be TRBD2 (5 bases). V was shortened by 7 bases and J by 6 bases, with 23 bases between the two germline ends. CDR1 and CDR2 from the germline V gene are SGHDN and FVKESK. The CDR3 runs 16 residues. The CDR3 protein is CASKKSRTSLTDTQYF. CDR3 nucleotides: TGTGCCAGCAAAAAGTCTAGGACTTCCCTCACGGATACGCAGTATTTT.

This clone is deemed medium-sized (0.01 to 0.1%). V and J are TRBV11-2 and TRBJ1-5; D is uncertain. Germline V gene lookup returns CDR1 SGHAT and CDR2 FQNNGV. V was pared by 1 base and J by 6 bases, with 10 bases between. The CDR3 loop spans 14 amino acids. CDR3 in DNA: TGTGCCAGCAGCTTAGGTCGGGCAGGTCAGCCCCAGCATTTT. Its translation is CASSLGRAGQPQHF.

Only a few counts were recorded for this clone. This chain joins TRBV7-2 and TRBJ1-4; 9 bases fit TRBD1. Trimming took 5 bases from V and 7 from J; bases not matched to a gene: 5. CDR1 is SGHTA, CDR2 FQGNSA, per germline. CDR3 length equals 14 residues. CDR3 bases: TGTGCCAGCAGCGTGGGACAGGGAAGTGAAAAACTGTTTTTT. Its translation: CASSVGQGSEKLFF.